A selection of T cell receptor beta chains follows, all from one sample in a study of high-grade serous ovarian cancer treatment subgroups. Clones were read by immunoSEQ multiplex PCR, and TCRdb kept only the in-frame ones, dropping some. The sample carries about 1,900 clones, about four fifths recorded once. The sample consisted of tumor tissue. The receptor source for this set is a human donor with high-grade serous ovarian cancer. Both conserved end residues are part of each CDR3. A D gene is named only where the DNA matches it firmly. The size of a clone is reported for some rows only, either as once, few or many, or as a class for expanded clones.

d_gene,v_gene,j_gene,abundance,CDR3aa,CDR3nt
-,TRBV7-9,TRBJ1-2,few,CASSLVESYGYTF,TGTGCCAGCAGCTTAGTGGAAAGCTATGGCTACACCTTC
-,TRBV9,TRBJ2-6,-,CASSYRASMDHVLTF,TGTGCCAGCAGTTACCGGGCATCCATGGACCACGTCCTGACTTTC
-,TRBV30,TRBJ2-7,-,CAWSVHPYEQYF,TGTGCCTGGAGTGTACACCCCTACGAGCAGTACTTC
-,TRBV18,TRBJ2-3,-,CASSRTDTQYF,TGTGCCAGCTCACGAACAGATACGCAGTATTTT
-,TRBV18,TRBJ1-2,few,CASSRGRQEGYTF,TGTGCCAGCTCACGGGGGCGGCAGGAGGGCTACACCTTC
-,TRBV20-1,TRBJ2-7,-,CSATAYEQYF,TGCAGTGCTACAGCGTACGAGCAGTACTTC
-,TRBV11-2,TRBJ1-1,few,CAGSFTSMNTEAFF,TGTGCCGGCAGCTTCACCTCGATGAACACTGAAGCTTTCTTT
-,TRBV19,TRBJ1-1,-,CASSIWTNRASEAFF,TGTGCCAGTAGTATCTGGACCAACCGGGCCTCGGAAGCTTTCTTT
-,TRBV25-1,TRBJ2-2,-,CASSEGRGLNTGELFF,TGTGCCAGCAGTGAGGGGCGGGGACTGAACACCGGGGAGCTGTTTTTT
-,TRBV11-3,TRBJ2-7,once,CASNPAGVLYGQYF,TGTGCCAGCAACCCGGCTGGGGTTTTGTACGGGCAGTACTTC
TRBD1,TRBV30,TRBJ1-2,-,CALTGGNYGYTF,TGTGCCTTAACAGGGGGCAACTATGGCTACACCTTC
-,TRBV6-5,TRBJ1-2,-,CASSQTAGDYGYTF,TGTGCCAGCAGCCAGACGGCAGGAGACTATGGCTACACCTTC
-,TRBV28,TRBJ2-5,-,CASSSGTVWTQYF,TGTGCCAGCAGTTCAGGGACTGTATGGACCCAGTACTTC
-,TRBV30,TRBJ1-1,-,CAWNLQGNTEAFF,TGTGCCTGGAATTTACAGGGCAACACTGAGGCTTTCTTT
-,TRBV6-6,TRBJ1-4,-,CASSYSVNEKLFF,TGTGCCAGCAGTTACTCCGTGAATGAAAAACTGTTTTTT
TRBD1,TRBV9,TRBJ1-4,-,CASSVGDRGATNEKLFF,TGTGCCAGCAGCGTAGGGGACAGGGGGGCGACTAATGAAAAACTGTTTTTT
-,TRBV7-2,TRBJ2-7,-,CASSLVQGPYEQYF,TGTGCCAGCAGCTTAGTTCAGGGTCCCTACGAGCAGTACTTC
-,TRBV5-1,TRBJ2-2,-,CASSRKEAGELFF,TGCGCCAGCAGCCGGAAAGAAGCCGGGGAGCTGTTTTTT
TRBD1,TRBV30,TRBJ2-7,-,CAWSEDRGGEQYF,TGTGCCTGGAGTGAGGACAGGGGGGGCGAGCAGTACTTC
-,TRBV6-5,TRBJ2-5,-,CASSYSTGTAETQYF,TGTGCCAGCAGTTACTCGACAGGTACTGCGGAGACCCAGTACTTC
-,TRBV2,TRBJ1-4,-,CASLAGRNEKLFF,TGTGCCAGCCTCGCGGGGCGTAATGAAAAACTGTTTTTT
-,TRBV6-5,TRBJ1-1,-,CASSYQGGGVNTEAFF,TGTGCCAGCAGTTACCAAGGAGGAGGTGTGAACACTGAAGCTTTCTTT
TRBD1,TRBV5-1,TRBJ1-1,-,CASSLGQGASTEAFF,TGCGCCAGCAGCTTGGGACAGGGGGCCTCGACTGAAGCTTTCTTT
TRBD1,TRBV28,TRBJ2-1,few,CASSPSRTGGGDEQFF,TGTGCCAGCAGTCCCTCCCGGACAGGGGGTGGAGATGAGCAGTTCTTC
-,TRBV30,TRBJ1-1,few,CAWRADRRTEAFF,TGTGCCTGGAGGGCCGACAGGAGGACTGAAGCTTTCTTT
-,TRBV28,TRBJ1-5,-,CASMAVGNQPQHF,TGTGCCAGCATGGCAGTTGGAAATCAGCCCCAGCATTTT
TRBD1,TRBV6-6,TRBJ2-7,-,CASSPGTGRAHGEQYF,TGTGCCAGCAGTCCCGGGACAGGGAGGGCTCACGGGGAGCAGTACTTC
-,TRBV6-4,TRBJ2-1,-,CASSEGGVSYNEQFF,TGTGCCAGCAGTGAGGGCGGGGTCTCCTACAATGAGCAGTTCTTC
-,TRBV7-2,TRBJ1-2,-,CASSLNTGTYGYTF,TGTGCCAGCAGCTTGAATACAGGGACTTATGGCTACACCTTC
-,TRBV7-2,TRBJ1-1,-,CASSLRITEAFF,TGTGCCAGCAGCTTAAGAATCACTGAAGCCTTCTTT
-,TRBV5-1,TRBJ2-2,-,CASSLNRNTGELFF,TGCGCCAGCAGCTTAAACAGGAACACCGGGGAGCTGTTTTTT
-,TRBV19,TRBJ1-4,-,CASGKGRNNEKLFF,TGTGCCAGTGGGAAGGGACGGAATAATGAAAAACTGTTTTTT
-,TRBV7-2,TRBJ1-6,-,CASSKPQGNGSPLHF,TGTGCCAGCAGCAAACCCCAGGGGAATGGATCACCCCTCCACTTT
-,TRBV11-3,TRBJ2-7,few,CASSPGGHRGYEQYF,TGTGCCAGCAGCCCCGGGGGCCACCGAGGCTACGAGCAGTACTTC
-,TRBV4-2,TRBJ1-1,-,CASSFGTPTSEAFF,TGTGCCAGCAGCTTTGGGACACCGACCTCTGAAGCTTTCTTT
-,TRBV19,TRBJ2-7,-,CASMTADYEQYF,TGTGCCAGTATGACAGCCGACTACGAGCAGTACTTC
-,TRBV4-2,TRBJ2-3,-,CASSYIVGGSTDTQYF,TGTGCCAGCAGCTACATTGTTGGGGGGAGCACAGATACGCAGTATTTT
TRBD1,TRBV4-1,TRBJ1-1,-,CASSQGPGQPLNTEAFF,TGCGCCAGCAGCCAAGGGCCGGGACAGCCATTGAACACTGAAGCTTTCTTT
TRBD2,TRBV7-9,TRBJ2-7,-,CASSLAGGSRPREQYF,TGTGCCAGCAGCTTAGCGGGGGGGTCGAGGCCCCGCGAGCAGTACTTC
TRBD2,TRBV7-2,TRBJ2-1,-,CASSPASRGGGARNEQFF,TGTGCCAGCAGCCCTGCCTCTAGGGGCGGGGGGGCGCGCAATGAGCAGTTCTTC
-,TRBV27,TRBJ2-2,-,CASRKGGTGELFF,TGTGCCAGCAGAAAAGGGGGAACCGGGGAGCTGTTTTTT
TRBD1,TRBV7-2,TRBJ1-2,-,CASSVETGGATGYTF,TGTGCCAGCAGCGTAGAGACAGGGGGCGCGACTGGCTACACCTTC
-,TRBV4-2,TRBJ1-4,-,CASSQELDEKLFF,TGTGCCAGCAGCCAAGAATTGGACGAAAAACTGTTTTTT
-,TRBV19,TRBJ2-2,-,CAARGGTGELFF,TGTGCCGCTAGGGGGGGCACCGGGGAGCTGTTTTTT
TRBD1,TRBV6-1,TRBJ1-1,-,CASSVTRTGDTEAFF,TGTGCCAGCAGTGTAACTCGGACAGGAGACACTGAAGCTTTCTTT
-,TRBV30,TRBJ1-4,few,CAWSPGEKTEKLFF,TGTGCCTGGAGTCCAGGGGAGAAGACTGAAAAACTGTTTTTT
-,TRBV5-1,TRBJ1-2,once,CASSSATVNGYTF,TGCGCCAGCAGCTCCGCGACAGTAAATGGCTACACCTTC
TRBD1,TRBV28,TRBJ1-4,-,CASSSLRGTVNEKLFF,TGTGCCAGCAGTTCTCTGAGAGGGACAGTTAATGAAAAACTGTTTTTT